This paragraph reports one TCR beta chain. As handled by the study authors: Estimated nucleated cell counts came from reference gene primer amplification. TCRdb's table, derived via immunoSEQ multiplex PCR, lists solely in-frame clones and lacks some. The V and J calls and clone size are taken from that table; D and trimming were inferred from the DNA. The sample shows just over 150,000 clones, 70% to 90% of them seen only once. This CDR3 comprises 15 residues. Germline V gene sequence: CDR1 SGHTA, CDR2 FQGNSA. Trimming cost V 5 bases and J 0 bases, with 11 bases left between them. This sample was taken from a study of blood T cell repertoires in COVID-19. Study in general: There were acute and convalescent COVID-19 samples, and they came from the United States, Italy and Spain. PBMCs, B-cell-depleted T cells, or T cells were the source of the cDNA or gDNA that made up the material.

The TCR was taken from a woman in her sixties or seventies with acute or convalescent COVID-19. The chain is built from TRBV7-2 and TRBJ1-3; TRBD1 is a possible D gene (5 bases). Sequenced sample: peripheral blood. The CDR3 DNA reads TGTGCCAGCAGCCCTGGGGGGGACTCTGGAAACACCATATATTTT. Protein sequence: CASSPGGDSGNTIYF.